The clone carrying this TCR beta chain has a handful of counts. These data are taken from a study of blood T cell repertoires in COVID-19. Data came from immunoSEQ multiplex PCR; TCRdb stores just in-frame clones and leaves some out. The table includes about 200,000 clones, approximately 82% detected once. The CDR3 spans 13 residues. The V gene end was trimmed by 4 bases and the J gene end by 8 bases; junction bases not matched to a gene: 6. In germline, CDR1 is SNHLY, CDR2 FYNNEI. Material for sequencing was PBMCs or T cells enriched from blood (not recorded which). The V call is TRBV2, the J call TRBJ1-1, with 8 bases identical to TRBD1. The sequence was obtained from a man aged 35 to 55 who had recovered from COVID-19. DNA for the CDR3: TGTGCCAGCAGTGCTGCGGACAGGGTCGAAGCTTTCTTT. Translated: CASSAADRVEAFF.